This passage covers 18 T cell receptor beta chains from one sample sequenced in a study of identical twins. TCRdb analysed the 5' RACE reads with MiXCR anew, one entry per CDR3 protein. Among about 790,000 distinct CDR3 sequences listed, approximately 18% were seen once. This same sample was also part of a study on T cells expressing NK-cell markers.

The specimen sequenced was PBMCs. All receptors derive from a young woman in good health.

This clonotype has a handful of counts. J is TRBJ2-7 and V is TRBV20-1; TRBD1 might be the D (5 bases). Per germline, CDR1 DFQATT and CDR2 SNEGSKA (reference sequence). The CDR3 runs to 14 residues. V lost 0 bases and J 3 bases, leaving 12 bases between the germline ends. The CDR3 DNA reads TGCAGTGCTAGAGATTGGGGCCAGGGCTACGAGCAGTACTTC. Translated, it gives CSARDWGQGYEQYF.

The count of this clonotype is one. V and J are TRBV20-1 and TRBJ2-3, with 13 nucleotides matching TRBD2. CDR1 is DFQATT and CDR2 is SNEGSKA in the germline V gene (reference sequence). This CDR3 region has 17 residues. After removal of 0 bases from V and 2 bases from J, the junction contained 5 bases not matched to a gene. The CDR3 protein is CSARDRTSGSVTDTQYF. The CDR3, as DNA: TGCAGTGCTAGAGATCGGACTAGCGGGAGTGTCACAGATACGCAGTATTTT.

This chain links TRBV10-1 with TRBJ1-2; D may be TRBD1 (6 bases). Germline lookup yields CDR1 WNHNN and CDR2 SYGVQD (reference sequence). V dropped 5 bases and J dropped 3 bases, with 10 bases sitting between them. CDR3 length: 13 residues. CDR3 in DNA: TGCGCCAGCAGTTCTGGACAGCACTATGGCTACACCTTC. Translated, it gives CASSSGQHYGYTF.

The rearrangement links TRBV9 to TRBJ2-1; unclear D gene. Per germline, CDR1 SGDLS and CDR2 YYNGEE. V shed 2 bases and J shed 3 bases, with 18 bases lying between them. CDR3 length: 17 amino acids. Here the CDR3 reads CASSVDGSSTLYNEQFF. In DNA, the CDR3 is TGTGCCAGCAGCGTCGACGGTAGCTCTACTCTCTACAATGAGCAGTTCTTC.

The V call is TRBV28, the J call TRBJ1-4, with TRBD1 identical over 7 bases. This CDR3 comprises 15 residues. Germline values: CDR1 MDHEN, CDR2 SYDVKM. With 3 bases clipped from V and 5 bases from J, the junction kept 6 bases outside the gene matches. The CDR3 DNA reads TGTGCCAGCAGTTTGGGTCAGGACAGGAATGAAAAACTGTTTTTT. Amino acid sequence: CASSLGQDRNEKLFF.

This clonotype has just a few counts. This chain connects TRBV12-3 or TRBV12-4 to TRBJ2-7; maybe TRBD2 (5 bases). Trimming pared 6 bases from V and 3 bases from J, leaving 9 bases between. This CDR3 has 12 amino acids. The CDR3 nucleotides read TGTGCCAGCAGGCGCAGCGGCTACGAGCAGTACTTC. This codes for CASRRSGYEQYF.

V usage is TRBV5-6 and J usage is TRBJ2-1; 7 bases fit TRBD2. CDR3 length: 14 amino acids. V lost 6 bases, J lost 8 bases, and 11 bases stayed unmatched. Germline-derived CDR1 and CDR2 are SGHDT and YYEEEE. In DNA, the CDR3 is TGTGCCAGCACGAGAGGGCTTGCGGGGGATGAGCAGTTCTTC. Amino acid sequence: CASTRGLAGDEQFF.

The rearrangement joins TRBV29-1 to TRBJ1-2; 11 nucleotides agree with TRBD1. CDR3 size: 14 residues. With 4 bases clipped from V and 4 bases from J, the junction kept 5 bases outside the gene matches. Germline CDR1 and CDR2: SQVTM and ANQGSEA. CDR3 sequence (DNA): TGCAGCGTTGCCGGACAGGGGGCCGGCTATGGCTACACCTTC. Its protein is CSVAGQGAGYGYTF.

The chain couples TRBV20-1 to TRBJ2-1, with D hard to call. The CDR3 runs to 14 residues. Between the trimmed V and J ends, which lost 0 bases and 4 bases, there was a span of 10 bases. Germline-derived CDR1 and CDR2 are DFQATT and SNEGSKA (reference sequence). CDR3 sequence: CSARDRKPYNEQFF. CDR3 nucleotide sequence: TGCAGTGCTAGAGATAGGAAACCTTACAATGAGCAGTTCTTC.

This chain connects TRBV20-1 to TRBJ1-6, with 7 bases identical to TRBD1. The CDR3 spans 16 residues. Trimming removed 1 base from V and 8 bases from J; junction bases left unmatched: 11. From germline, CDR1 is DFQATT and CDR2 SNEGSKA (reference sequence). The DNA for the CDR3 is TGCAGTGCTAGAGTGGTCCAGACAGGGATCCATTCACCCCTCCACTTT. The encoded protein is CSARVVQTGIHSPLHF.

This clonotype turned up a few times. V is TRBV7-9 and J is TRBJ2-1, with 13 bases that match TRBD2. V lost 5 bases, J lost 9 bases, and 4 bases stayed unmatched. Germline V gene lookup returns CDR1 SEHNR and CDR2 FQNEAQ (reference sequence). CDR3 length: 14 residues. CDR3 region: CASSLLAGGLEQFF. The CDR3 DNA follows: TGTGCCAGCAGCCTACTAGCGGGGGGGCTTGAGCAGTTCTTC.

With respect to this clonotype: A much larger clone differs from this one at a single base, so this may be a read error. CDR3 coding DNA: TGTACCTGGAGTGGAAACTACGAGCAGTACTTC. Its protein is CTWSGNYEQYF. J is TRBJ2-7 and V is TRBV30, with D unclear. CDR1 is GTSNPN, CDR2 SVGIG, per germline (reference sequence). The CDR3 covers 11 residues.

This clonotype was observed a few times. J is TRBJ1-1 and V is TRBV5-1; D unclear. Germline V lookup: CDR1 SGHRS, CDR2 YFSETQ. Trimming left V 0 bases short and J 6 bases short, with 9 bases between. The CDR3 runs to 13 residues. The CDR3 DNA is TGCGCCAGCAGCTTGGGCCAGGAGGCTGAAGCTTTCTTT. Residues: CASSLGQEAEAFF.

The V and J genes are TRBV2 and TRBJ2-1; TRBD1 agrees at 9 bases. The CDR3 runs to 14 residues. Trimming took 6 bases from V and 6 from J; bases not matched to a gene: 6. Germline V lookup: CDR1 SNHLY, CDR2 FYNNEI. CDR3 DNA: TGTGCCAGCAGGGGACAGGGAGGAATCAATGAGCAGTTCTTC. Translating it yields CASRGQGGINEQFF.

The chain links TRBV4-3 to TRBJ2-7; 11 bases match TRBD2. The CDR3 loop spans 17 amino acids. The J segment lost 2 bases and the V segment lost 0 bases, leaving 6 bases of the junction unmatched. Germline V gene sequence: CDR1 LGHNA, CDR2 YSLEER. The CDR3 sequence: CASSQDLSSGRPYEQYF. Here the CDR3 DNA reads TGCGCCAGCAGCCAAGACCTCTCTAGCGGGAGGCCCTACGAGCAGTACTTC.

In its sample, this clonotype was seen a few times. This chain connects TRBV2 to TRBJ2-1, with a weak D call TRBD2 (6 bases). The CDR3 is 16 residues long. V gave up 6 bases and J gave up 5 bases, with 20 bases separating them. Germline CDR1 and CDR2: SNHLY and FYNNEI. Written as DNA, the CDR3 is TGTGCCAGCAGGCCAACGGGGGTTGTTATCGACAATGAGCAGTTCTTC. Translation: CASRPTGVVIDNEQFF.

The chain employs TRBV4-3 and TRBJ2-1; 7 nucleotides line up with TRBD1. Trimming at V came to 6 bases and at J to 8 bases, leaving 4 bases not matched to a gene. The CDR3 loop spans 12 amino acids. The germline CDR1 and CDR2 sequences are LGHNA and YSLEER. CDR3 nucleotide sequence: TGCGCCAGCAGGAGAGGGGGCGATGAGCAGTTCTTC. Its protein product is CASRRGGDEQFF.

CDR3 DNA: TGTGCCAGCAGTTTATTTGGCCTCGATAGCGGGGCGACCTCCTACGAGCAGTACTTC. Its protein is CASSLFGLDSGATSYEQYF. The rearrangement links TRBV27 to TRBJ2-7; 8 nucleotides align to TRBD2. Trimming removed 1 base from V and 0 bases from J; junction bases left unmatched: 14. The CDR3 consists of 19 residues. Germline CDR1 and CDR2: MNHEY and SMNVEV (reference sequence).